A selection of T cell receptor beta chains follows, all from one sample in a study of cytomegalovirus exposure and HLA in healthy donors. Repertoires were generated with immunoSEQ multiplex PCR, while TCRdb's copy carries only in-frame clones and drops some. The data show 110,000 to 150,000 clones, approximately 80% seen once. Sequencing used PBMCs. These receptors originate from a male donor in good health and CMV-seronegative. Each CDR3 is given without its conserved first and last residue. Fields, in order: J gene, V gene, CDR3 protein.

TRBJ2-1 TRBV7-3 ASSLIVGDNEQF
TRBJ2-7 TRBV29-1 SVEGESRTYEQY
TRBJ2-7 TRBV6-4 ASSDQPGGGEQY
TRBJ2-1 TRBV23-1 ASSQLKTSGPYNEQF
TRBJ2-7 TRBV27 ASSFHKTGPTYEQY
TRBJ2-3 TRBV11-2 ASTPSTDTQY
TRBJ2-2 TRBV19 ASSPQIGGTGELF
TRBJ2-5 TRBV5-1 ASSPSKTTETQY
TRBJ1-2 TRBV19 ASRPRTGGFDGYT
TRBJ2-6 TRBV19 ASSIAGGSSGANVLT
TRBJ1-5 TRBV11-3 ASSLGGDYRQGVNQPQH
TRBJ1-1 TRBV6-6 ASRNLQGKNTEAF
TRBJ2-1 TRBV14 ASSQGGGSYNEQF
TRBJ2-5 TRBV6-5 ASSYPPSGGQETQY
TRBJ2-5 TRBV7-9 ASSSSGTRHRETQY
TRBJ1-5 TRBV6-6 ASIRGDRGSNQPQH
TRBJ1-5 TRBV6-1 ASSGDRSFNQPQH
TRBJ2-1 TRBV7-9 ASSLSSGNNEQF
TRBJ2-7 TRBV27 ASSLGRTYEQY
TRBJ1-2 TRBV11-2 ASSFGGSYGYT
TRBJ2-7 TRBV10-3 AISEPPYEQY
TRBJ2-7 TRBV6-5 ASRQGGGTYEQY